These 26 T cell receptor beta chains originate from one sample sequenced in a study of cytomegalovirus exposure and HLA in healthy donors. It was with 60 Vbeta and 13 Jbeta primers that the PCR ran. Sequencing was performed with immunoSEQ multiplex PCR; in TCRdb, only in-frame clones are kept and a portion is missing. The repertoire holds a few hundred thousand clones, with approximately 84% as singletons. The specimen sequenced was PBMCs. Every receptor here comes from a woman aged 35 to 49 in good health and CMV-seronegative.

V is TRBV13 and J is TRBJ2-3; D is perhaps TRBD2 (6 bases). From germline, CDR1 is PRHDT and CDR2 FYEKMQ (reference sequence). V shed 7 bases and J shed 2 bases, with 13 bases lying between them. The CDR3 sequence is 14 residues long. The CDR3: CASTFRGATDTQYF. The CDR3 bases are TGTGCCAGCACCTTCCGCGGGGCCACAGATACGCAGTATTTT. Looking up the rest from reference TRBV13 and TRBJ2-3 gives the full variable domain: AAGVIQSPRHLIKEKRETATLKCYPIPRHDTVYWYQQGPGQDPQFLISFYEKMQSDKGSIPDRFSAQQFSDYHSELNMSSLELGDSALYFCASTFRGATDTQYFGPGTRLTVL.

The V gene is TRBV6-5, the J gene TRBJ1-2; 8 bases are a match to TRBD1. The CDR3 has 15 residues. CDR1 and CDR2 (germline): MNHEY, SVGAGI. J was trimmed by 2 bases and V by 7 bases; bases with no gene match: 9. The CDR3 loop reads CASTGGTGLNYGYTF. The CDR3 region has the DNA TGTGCCAGCACAGGGGGGACAGGATTAAACTATGGCTACACCTTC.

V and J are TRBV11-3 and TRBJ1-1; maybe TRBD1 (5 bases). V lost 0 bases and J lost 5, with 16 bases in between. Germline V lookup: CDR1 SGHNT, CDR2 YENEEA. This CDR3 spans 16 amino acids. The CDR3 reads CASSLDGAARGTEAFF. The CDR3 nucleotides are TGTGCCAGCAGCTTAGATGGGGCGGCCCGTGGGACTGAAGCTTTCTTT.

This clone was observed once. This CDR3 is CASSLGGGAYEQYF. The CDR3, as DNA: TGTGCCAGCAGCTTAGGTGGCGGAGCCTACGAGCAGTACTTC. The rearrangement uses TRBV13 and TRBJ2-7; no reliable D call. Germline V gene data show CDR1 as PRHDT and CDR2 as FYEKMQ (reference sequence). The germline V and J ends were trimmed by 0 bases and 2 bases, with 8 bases remaining between them. This CDR3 is 14 amino acids long.

This chain uses TRBV5-6 with TRBJ2-5, with 10 nucleotides matching TRBD2. From germline, CDR1 is SGHDT and CDR2 YYEEEE. CDR3 size: 16 residues. V gave up 4 bases and J gave up 6 bases; unmatched junction bases: 12. The CDR3 spells CASSLRSGGAGKTQYF. The CDR3 region has the DNA TGTGCCAGCAGCCTCCGCAGCGGGGGGGCGGGAAAGACCCAGTACTTC.

J is TRBJ2-2 and V is TRBV19; 8 nucleotides align to TRBD1. The CDR3 is made up of 16 amino acids. Germline V CDR1 and CDR2: LNHDA, SQIVND (reference sequence). Trimming cost V 7 bases and J 7 bases; bases outside gene matches: 14. CDR3 region: CASNEGQGWGNGELFF. In DNA form, the CDR3 reads TGTGCCAGTAATGAAGGACAGGGCTGGGGGAACGGGGAGCTGTTTTTT.

J is TRBJ2-1 and V is TRBV11-1; perhaps TRBD1 as D (5 bases). The CDR3 totals 15 residues. V was trimmed by 5 bases and J by 0 bases, leaving 11 bases between them. Germline-derived CDR1 and CDR2 are SGHAT and FQDESV (reference sequence). The CDR3 coding sequence is TGTGCCAGCAGCCTCTACAGGAGCTCCTACAATGAGCAGTTCTTC. Its protein is CASSLYRSSYNEQFF.

V usage is TRBV12-5 and J usage is TRBJ2-7; a weak D match, TRBD2 (5 bases). V was trimmed by 1 base and J by 2 bases, leaving 6 bases between them. CDR3 length equals 13 residues. Germline V lookup: CDR1 LGHNT, CDR2 FRNRAP. CDR3 sequence reads: CASGLAGTYEQYF. The CDR3 DNA reads as TGTGCTAGTGGTTTGGCCGGGACCTACGAGCAGTACTTC. The entire variable domain, with the rest obtained from reference TRBV12-5 and TRBJ2-7, is as follows: DARVTQTPRHKVTEMGQEVTMRCQPILGHNTVFWYRQTMMQGLELLAYFRNRAPLDDSGMPKDRFSAEMPDATLATLKIQPSEPRDSAVYFCASGLAGTYEQYFGPGTRLTVT.

The CDR3 DNA follows: TGTGCCAGCAGTTACTTGACACCGCTCTCTGGAAACACCATATATTTT. Translated, it gives CASSYLTPLSGNTIYF. The chain joins TRBV6-5 to TRBJ1-3; D is uncertain. From germline, CDR1 is MNHEY and CDR2 SVGAGI. V was cut by 1 base and J by 0 bases, with 10 bases left in between. CDR3 length: 16 amino acids.

The chain employs TRBV7-2 and TRBJ2-5; 8 bases fit TRBD2. After removal of 2 bases from V and 8 bases from J, the junction contained 10 bases not matched to a gene. Germline assignment: CDR1 SGHTA and CDR2 FQGNSA. The CDR3 covers 15 residues. The CDR3 here is CASSLQRGGEGTQYF. CDR3 in DNA: TGTGCCAGCAGCTTACAACGGGGGGGGGAAGGTACCCAGTACTTC.

The chain employs TRBV13 and TRBJ1-1; D is ambiguous. The germline gives CDR1 PRHDT, CDR2 FYEKMQ (reference sequence). This CDR3 region has 13 residues. With 1 base removed from V and 1 base from J, the gap between germline ends came to 4 bases. Here the CDR3 reads CASSLDTNTEAFF. The CDR3 coding sequence is TGTGCCAGCAGCTTAGACACGAACACTGAAGCTTTCTTT.

This chain links TRBV30 with TRBJ1-1; no firm D call. The CDR3 totals 14 residues. The V end lost 0 bases, the J end lost 4 bases, and 12 bases lay between the germline ends. Germline CDR1 GTSNPN, CDR2 SVGIG (reference sequence). The CDR3: CAWSVVQHGTEAFF. The CDR3 nucleotides are TGTGCCTGGAGTGTAGTACAGCACGGCACTGAAGCTTTCTTT.

V gene TRBV30 combines with J gene TRBJ1-4; perhaps TRBD1 as D (5 bases). Germline assignment: CDR1 GTSNPN and CDR2 SVGIG (reference sequence). Trimming took off 0 bases at V and 8 bases at J, with 13 bases between the two ends. This CDR3 comprises 14 residues. This CDR3 reads CAWSVLGAGEKLFF. In DNA, the CDR3 is TGTGCCTGGAGTGTACTTGGGGCTGGAGAAAAACTGTTTTTT.

The rearrangement uses TRBV11-2 and TRBJ1-1; D remains unclear. The CDR3 contains 13 residues. Germline V CDR1 and CDR2: SGHAT, FQNNGV. The V end was cut by 0 bases, the J end by 11 bases, with 13 bases between. CDR3 loop: CASSLDRRMRAFF. The CDR3 DNA sequence: TGTGCCAGCAGCTTAGATAGGCGGATGAGGGCTTTCTTT.

The chain is built from TRBV18 and TRBJ2-3; 10 bases align to TRBD2. Losses at the gene ends were 3 bases for V and 4 bases for J; bases not matched to a gene: 7. The V gene's germline CDR1 is KGHSH and CDR2 LQKENI. The CDR3 length is 16 residues. CDR3 loop: CASSPELAGGSDTQYF. DNA for the CDR3: TGTGCCAGCTCACCGGAGTTAGCGGGGGGTTCAGATACGCAGTATTTT.

This sequence joins TRBV9 and TRBJ1-3; 9 bases align to TRBD1. V was pared by 2 bases and J by 10 bases, with 4 bases of the junction left unmatched. CDR1 is SGDLS and CDR2 is YYNGEE in the germline V gene. This CDR3 contains 13 residues. As DNA, the CDR3 is TGTGCCAGCAGCGTCCCGGGACAGGGAACCATATATTTT. Residues: CASSVPGQGTIYF.

V gene TRBV2 combines with J gene TRBJ1-3; D is uncertain. Germline CDR1 SNHLY, CDR2 FYNNEI. This CDR3 is built from 13 residues. The V end lost 7 bases, the J end lost 0 bases, and 7 bases lay between the germline ends. The CDR3 is CASTRDSGNTIYF. The DNA of the CDR3 is TGTGCCAGCACCCGGGACTCTGGAAACACCATATATTTT.

This clone has a handful of counts. The rearrangement links TRBV18 to TRBJ2-5; TRBD2 aligns across 11 bases. The length of the CDR3 is 16 residues. Germline loops: CDR1 KGHSH, CDR2 LQKENI. Trimming at V came to 6 bases and at J to 4 bases, leaving 10 bases not matched to a gene. The CDR3 nucleotides read TGTGCCAGCTCCCCGCTAGCGGGGGGCCGCGGAGAGACCCAGTACTTC. As protein: CASSPLAGGRGETQYF.

The rearrangement uses TRBV19 and TRBJ1-4; tentative D call: TRBD1 (5 bases). Per the germline V gene, CDR1 is LNHDA and CDR2 is SQIVND (reference sequence). The V and J ends lost 5 bases and 8 bases respectively, with 15 bases between them. This CDR3 has 14 amino acids. CDR3 sequence reads: CASSRDSTSEKLFF. In DNA, the CDR3 is TGTGCCAGTAGTCGGGACTCAACCTCGGAAAAACTGTTTTTT.

The rearrangement links TRBV4-3 to TRBJ2-7; tentatively, D is TRBD1 (6 bases). CDR1 is LGHNA, CDR2 YSLEER, per germline. The germline V and J ends were trimmed by 2 bases and 2 bases, with 10 bases remaining between them. The CDR3 loop spans 14 amino acids. The CDR3 sequence: CASSQLRGTYEQYF. The CDR3 DNA reads as TGCGCCAGCAGCCAATTGAGGGGGACCTACGAGCAGTACTTC.

The genes are TRBV6-5 and TRBJ1-2; 10 bases line up with TRBD1. V shed 2 bases and J 3 bases; nucleotides not matched to a gene: 0. CDR3 length: 14 residues. Germline CDR1 is MNHEY and CDR2 is SVGAGI. Here the CDR3 reads CASSYGQGDYGYTF. In DNA form, the CDR3 reads TGTGCCAGCAGTTACGGACAGGGGGACTATGGCTACACCTTC.

V usage is TRBV19 and J usage is TRBJ2-1; possible D gene TRBD1, 5 bases. Germline V lookup: CDR1 LNHDA, CDR2 SQIVND (reference sequence). Trimming took 10 bases from V and 6 from J, leaving 13 bases between them. This CDR3 has 12 residues. Written as DNA, the CDR3 is TGTGCCACTACAGGAAACTTCAATGAGCAGTTCTTC. Its protein product is CATTGNFNEQFF.

The V and J genes are TRBV20-1 and TRBJ2-5; D unresolved. With 0 bases removed from V and 11 bases from J, the gap between germline ends came to 7 bases. The CDR3 spans 10 residues. The germline CDR1 and CDR2 sequences are DFQATT and SNEGSKA (reference sequence). The CDR3 sequence: CSARDWAQYF. The CDR3 nucleotides are TGCAGTGCTAGAGATTGGGCTCAGTACTTC.

The chain employs TRBV18 and TRBJ2-1; a weak D match, TRBD2 (7 bases). Germline-derived CDR1 and CDR2 are KGHSH and LQKENI. The CDR3 is 13 residues long. Trimming pared 3 bases from V and 7 bases from J, leaving 10 bases between. The CDR3 DNA reads TGTGCCAGCTCACCGGAGGGGGGGAATGAGCAGTTCTTC. Its translation: CASSPEGGNEQFF. The whole variable domain, remainder taken from reference TRBV18 and TRBJ2-1, is NAGVMQNPRHLVRRRGQEARLRCSPMKGHSHVYWYRQLPEEGLKFMVYLQKENIIDESGMPKERFSAEFPKEGPSILRIQQVVRGDSAAYFCASSPEGGNEQFFGPGTRLTVL.

The chain is built from TRBV6-5 and TRBJ2-7; possibly TRBD2 for D (5 bases). Per germline, CDR1 MNHEY and CDR2 SVGAGI. CDR3 size: 13 residues. V lost 7 bases, J lost 2 bases, and 12 bases lay in between. In DNA, the CDR3 is TGTGCCAGCACCGGACTCGGAACCTACGAGCAGTACTTC. Translated, it gives CASTGLGTYEQYF.

The gene calls are TRBV9 and TRBJ2-7, with D uncertain. V dropped 4 bases and J dropped 7 bases, with 15 bases sitting between them. The CDR3 loop spans 13 amino acids. Germline CDR1 and CDR2: SGDLS and YYNGEE. The DNA for the CDR3 is TGTGCCAGCAGCCGGCAGGTTGTAGAGGAGCAGTACTTC. Its translation: CASSRQVVEEQYF. Full variable domain (rest looked up from reference TRBV9 and TRBJ2-7): DSGVTQTPKHLITATGQRVTLRCSPRSGDLSVYWYQQSLDQGLQFLIQYYNGEERAKGNILERFSAQQFPDLHSELNLSSLELGDSALYFCASSRQVVEEQYFGPGTRLTVT.